This T cell receptor beta chain was sequenced in a study of blood T cell repertoires in COVID-19. At the level of the study: Acute and convalescent COVID-19 specimens originated in the United States, Italy and Spain. From T cells, B-cell-depleted T cells, or PBMCs came the material, which was cDNA or gDNA.

Per germline, CDR1 KGHSY and CDR2 FQNENV. The germline V and J ends were trimmed by 0 bases and 0 bases, with 9 bases remaining between them. CDR3 size: 16 residues. Under the authors' procedure: Using reference gene primer amplification, nucleated cell counts were estimated. The data were produced by immunoSEQ multiplex PCR, yet TCRdb's version contains in-frame clones alone and is incomplete. The V and J calls and the clone size are those of that table, but D and trimming were determined from the DNA. The sample records some 300,000 clones, around 87% being singletons. This clonotype originated in a man aged 70 or older with acute or convalescent COVID-19. The specimen sequenced was peripheral blood. The genes are TRBV16 and TRBJ1-5; perhaps TRBD1 as D (6 bases). CDR3 sequence: CASSQSGRGSNQPQHF. The DNA of the CDR3 is TGTGCCAGCAGCCAATCCGGCAGGGGTAGCAATCAGCCCCAGCATTTT.